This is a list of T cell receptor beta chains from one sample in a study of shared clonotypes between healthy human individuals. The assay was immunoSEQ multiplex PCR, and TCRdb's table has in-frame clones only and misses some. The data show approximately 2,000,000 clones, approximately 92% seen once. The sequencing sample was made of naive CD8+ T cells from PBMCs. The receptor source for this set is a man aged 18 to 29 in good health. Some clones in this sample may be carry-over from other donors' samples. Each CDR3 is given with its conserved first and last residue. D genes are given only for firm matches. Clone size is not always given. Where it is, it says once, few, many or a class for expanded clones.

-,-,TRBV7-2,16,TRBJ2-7,CASSLVGGGTSYEQYF,TGTGCCAGCAGCTTAGTGGGGGGCGGAACATCCTACGAGCAGTACTTC
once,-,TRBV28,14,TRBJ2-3,CASSFHRVADTQYF,TGTGCCAGCAGTTTCCACAGGGTGGCAGATACGCAGTATTTT
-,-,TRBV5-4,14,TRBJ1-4,CASSVREGREKLFF,TGTGCCAGCAGCGTCAGGGAAGGGCGGGAAAAACTGTTTTTT
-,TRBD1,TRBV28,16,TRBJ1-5,CASSFPRQGSNQPQHF,TGTGCCAGCAGTTTCCCACGACAGGGCAGCAATCAGCCCCAGCATTTT
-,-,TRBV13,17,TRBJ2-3,CASSLLPGDAYTDTQYF,TGTGCCAGCAGCTTACTTCCGGGGGACGCTTACACAGATACGCAGTATTTT
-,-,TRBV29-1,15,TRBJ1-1,CSVAGVYGGDTEAFF,TGCAGCGTTGCGGGGGTATACGGAGGGGACACTGAAGCTTTCTTT
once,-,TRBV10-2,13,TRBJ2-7,CASSETVHYEQYF,TGCGCCAGCAGTGAAACAGTACACTACGAGCAGTACTTC
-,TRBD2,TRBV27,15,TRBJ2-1,CASSLRGRAYNEQFF,TGTGCCAGCAGTTTAAGAGGGAGGGCCTACAATGAGCAGTTCTTC
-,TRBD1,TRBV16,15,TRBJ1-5,CASSRGQGAGQPQHF,TGTGCCAGCAGCCGGGGACAGGGGGCAGGTCAGCCCCAGCATTTT
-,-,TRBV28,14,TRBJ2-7,CASSPRQVGGEQYF,TGTGCCAGCAGTCCCAGACAGGTTGGTGGCGAGCAGTACTTC
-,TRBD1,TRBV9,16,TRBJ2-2,CASSVSGTGRTGELFF,TGTGCCAGCAGCGTTTCCGGGACAGGGCGCACCGGGGAGCTGTTTTTT
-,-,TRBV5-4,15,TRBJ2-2,CASSLTAGSTGELFF,TGTGCCAGCAGCTTGACCGCAGGGAGCACCGGGGAGCTGTTTTTT
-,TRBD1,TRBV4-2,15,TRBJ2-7,CASSQVRDSFGEQYF,TGTGCCAGCAGCCAAGTCAGGGACAGTTTCGGCGAGCAGTACTTC
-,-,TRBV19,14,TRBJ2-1,CASSMPRRFDEQFF,TGTGCCAGTAGTATGCCCCGGAGGTTTGATGAGCAGTTCTTC
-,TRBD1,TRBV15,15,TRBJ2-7,CATSRDLDRAGEQYF,TGTGCCACCAGCAGAGACTTAGACAGGGCGGGCGAGCAGTACTTC
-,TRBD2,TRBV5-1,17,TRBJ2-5,CASSTGLVKPGGETQYF,TGCGCCAGCAGTACGGGACTAGTGAAGCCGGGGGGAGAGACCCAGTACTTC
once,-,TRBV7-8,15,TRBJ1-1,CASSLGTTGNTEAFF,TGTGCCAGCAGCTTAGGAACGACAGGGAACACTGAAGCTTTCTTT
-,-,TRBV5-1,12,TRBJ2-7,CASSPTQDEQYF,TGCGCCAGCAGCCCTACTCAAGACGAGCAGTACTTC
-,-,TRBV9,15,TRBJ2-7,CASSAGGTGPYEQYF,TGTGCCAGCAGCGCGGGGGGGACAGGGCCCTACGAGCAGTACTTC
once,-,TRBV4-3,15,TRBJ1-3,CASSQDRVSGNTIYF,TGCGCCAGCAGCCAAGATAGGGTATCTGGAAACACCATATATTTT
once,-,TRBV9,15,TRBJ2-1,CASTQGGELAHEQFF,TGTGCCAGCACCCAAGGGGGGGAGCTAGCTCATGAGCAGTTCTTC
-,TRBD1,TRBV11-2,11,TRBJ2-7,CASSLADDRVF,TGTGCCAGCAGCTTAGCAGACGACAGGGTCTTC
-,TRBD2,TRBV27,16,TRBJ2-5,CASSAGTSGYQETQYF,TGTGCCAGCAGTGCCGGGACTAGCGGGTACCAAGAGACCCAGTACTTC
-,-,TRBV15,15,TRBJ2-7,CATSRDRPARYEQYF,TGTGCCACCAGCAGAGATCGGCCGGCGAGGTACGAGCAGTACTTC
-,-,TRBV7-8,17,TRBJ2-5,CASSLKQPGGTQETQYF,TGTGCCAGCAGCTTAAAGCAACCTGGCGGGACGCAAGAGACCCAGTACTTC
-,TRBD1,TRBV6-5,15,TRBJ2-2,CASSSRDRDTGELFF,TGTGCCAGCAGTTCGCGGGACAGGGACACCGGGGAGCTGTTTTTT
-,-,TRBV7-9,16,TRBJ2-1,CASSFQVVPPTDEQFF,TGTGCCAGCAGCTTCCAAGTAGTTCCCCCCACCGATGAGCAGTTCTTC
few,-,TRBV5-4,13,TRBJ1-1,CASSLDENTEAFF,TGTGCCAGCAGCTTGGACGAGAACACTGAAGCTTTCTTT
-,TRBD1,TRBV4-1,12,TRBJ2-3,CASRGGGDTQYF,TGCGCCAGCAGAGGGGGCGGCGATACGCAGTATTTT
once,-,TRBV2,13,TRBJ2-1,CASSEVPYNEQFF,TGTGCCAGCAGTGAAGTTCCTTACAATGAGCAGTTCTTC
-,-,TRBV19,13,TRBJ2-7,CASSISEGFEQYF,TGTGCCAGTAGTATATCCGAGGGGTTCGAGCAGTACTTC
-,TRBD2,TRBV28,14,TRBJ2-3,CASRPGGGTDTQYF,TGTGCCAGCAGACCCGGGGGGGGCACAGATACGCAGTATTTT
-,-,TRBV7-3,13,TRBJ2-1,CASSPSGNNEQFF,TGTGCCAGCAGCCCGTCCGGGAACAATGAGCAGTTCTTC
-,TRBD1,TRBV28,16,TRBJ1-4,CASRLSQGGSHEKLFF,TGTGCCAGCAGACTATCTCAGGGGGGCTCGCATGAAAAACTGTTTTTT
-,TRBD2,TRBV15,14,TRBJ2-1,CATSRTGGPDEQFF,TGTGCCACCAGCAGAACGGGAGGGCCGGATGAGCAGTTCTTC
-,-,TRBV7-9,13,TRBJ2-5,CASTGGRQETQYF,TGTGCCAGCACCGGGGGTCGACAGGAGACCCAGTACTTC
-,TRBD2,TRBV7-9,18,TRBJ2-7,CASSGGTSEEVMAYEQYF,TGTGCCAGCAGCGGGGGGACTAGCGAAGAGGTTATGGCCTACGAGCAGTACTTC
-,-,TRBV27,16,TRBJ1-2,CASSSPYREDRYGYTF,TGTGCCAGCAGTTCGCCCTACAGGGAGGATCGCTACGGCTACACCTTC
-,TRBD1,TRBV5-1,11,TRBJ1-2,CASQGGHGYTF,TGCGCCAGCCAGGGGGGCCATGGCTACACCTTC
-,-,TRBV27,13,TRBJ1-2,CASSFYAASGYTF,TGTGCCAGCAGTTTTTATGCTGCCTCTGGCTACACCTTC
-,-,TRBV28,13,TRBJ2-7,CASASGTPYEQYF,TGTGCCAGCGCTTCCGGGACTCCCTACGAGCAGTACTTC
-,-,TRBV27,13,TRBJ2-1,CASSFFSGNEQFF,TGTGCCAGCAGTTTCTTCTCGGGGAATGAGCAGTTCTTC
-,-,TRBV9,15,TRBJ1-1,CASSVAQRPNTEAFF,TGTGCCAGCAGCGTTGCACAGAGGCCGAACACTGAAGCTTTCTTT
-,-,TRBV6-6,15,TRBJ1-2,CASSYRTVSGYGYTF,TGTGCCAGCAGTTACAGGACAGTATCGGGCTATGGCTACACCTTC
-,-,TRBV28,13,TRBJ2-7,CASSFTRTGEQYF,TGTGCCAGCAGTTTTACAAGGACTGGCGAGCAGTACTTC
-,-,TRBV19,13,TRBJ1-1,CASSTGGSTEAFF,TGTGCCAGTAGTACGGGTGGGAGCACTGAAGCTTTCTTT
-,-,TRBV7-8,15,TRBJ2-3,CASSLGRAEADTQYF,TGTGCCAGCAGCTTAGGAAGGGCCGAGGCAGATACGCAGTATTTT
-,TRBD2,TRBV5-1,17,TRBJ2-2,CASSVRTSGRNAGELFF,TGCGCCAGCAGCGTCAGAACTAGCGGGAGAAACGCCGGGGAGCTGTTTTTT
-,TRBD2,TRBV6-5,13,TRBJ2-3,CASSYSGRDTQYF,TGTGCCAGCAGTTATAGCGGGAGAGATACGCAGTATTTT
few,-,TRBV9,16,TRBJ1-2,CASSYTRDGITYGYTF,TGTGCCAGCAGCTACACGAGGGACGGAATTACTTATGGCTACACCTTC
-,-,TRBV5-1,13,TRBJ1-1,CASSLLGNTEAFF,TGCGCCAGCAGCTTGCTAGGAAACACTGAAGCTTTCTTT